The 32 T cell receptor beta chains reported below all come from one sample, sequenced in a study of T-cell reconstitution after alpha-beta-depleted transplantation in children. The TCRbeta library was prepared with unique molecular identifiers. TCRdb reanalysed the PCR reads using MiXCR and keeps one entry per CDR3 protein. This table has 90,000 to 130,000 distinct CDR3 sequences, 10% appearing once. The specimen was PBMCs, collected before TCRalphabeta/CD19-depleted stem cell transplant. Receptor source: a boy aged 2 to 9 with acute lymphoblastic leukemia, due to receive a stem cell transplant.

This chain uses TRBV5-1 with TRBJ2-1, with D possibly being TRBD1 or TRBD2 (5 bases each). The germline V gene encodes CDR1 SGHRS and CDR2 YFSETQ. The V end was cut by 6 bases, the J end by 6 bases, with 16 bases between. The CDR3 covers 14 residues. The chain's CDR3 is CASTSDGTRNEQFF. The CDR3 DNA follows: TGCGCCAGCACTTCGGACGGGACGCGCAATGAGCAGTTCTTC.

The sample holds a few counts of this clonotype. This sequence joins TRBV10-3 and TRBJ1-5, with TRBD1 as a possible D gene (6 bases). The V end was cut by 8 bases, the J end by 0 bases, with 11 bases between. Germline V gene data show CDR1 as ENHRY and CDR2 as SYGVKD. The CDR3 is 14 residues long. CDR3 amino acids: CAISGRGSNQPQHF. The CDR3 nucleotides are TGTGCCATCTCCGGCAGGGGTAGCAATCAGCCCCAGCATTTT.

The rearrangement joins TRBV11-2 to TRBJ2-1, with TRBD2 identical over 10 bases. This CDR3 spans 17 amino acids. Trimming at V came to 4 bases and at J to 5 bases, leaving 11 bases not matched to a gene. Germline-derived CDR1 and CDR2 are SGHAT and FQNNGV. CDR3 residues: CASSSGRLLAGDNEQFF. The CDR3 DNA follows: TGTGCCAGCAGCTCTGGGCGTTTGCTAGCGGGAGACAATGAGCAGTTCTTC.

This clonotype has ten or more counts. The J gene is TRBJ2-1, the V gene TRBV29-1, with D possibly matching TRBD2 (6 bases). Germline-derived CDR1 and CDR2 are SQVTM and ANQGSEA. V shed 7 bases and J shed 8 bases, with 15 bases lying between them. The CDR3 contains 12 residues. As DNA, the CDR3 is TGCAGCGGGGGGGAGGCCCGATATGAGCAGTTCTTC. Its translation is CSGGEARYEQFF.

This clonotype was observed a handful of times. J is TRBJ2-3 and V is TRBV5-4, with a tentative D call TRBD1 (6 bases). Trimming removed 1 base at V and 6 bases at J, with 9 bases between. The CDR3 loop spans 13 amino acids. The germline gives CDR1 SGHNT, CDR2 YYREEE (reference sequence). The CDR3 sequence: CASSLTGLDTQYF. The CDR3 DNA sequence: TGTGCCAGCAGCTTGACAGGGTTGGATACGCAGTATTTT.

This clonotype was observed once. This chain links TRBV11-2 with TRBJ2-7; the D call may be TRBD1 or TRBD2 (5 bases each). The CDR3 runs 15 residues. The germline gives CDR1 SGHAT, CDR2 FQNNGV. The ends were cut back, 5 bases at V and 2 bases at J, with 16 bases in the middle. Written as DNA, the CDR3 is TGTGCCAGCAGCAGAGGAGCAGGGAGTCCCTACGAGCAGTACTTC. Translation: CASSRGAGSPYEQYF.

This clonotype turned up a few times. V usage is TRBV27 and J usage is TRBJ2-7; 7 positions match TRBD2. The CDR3 is 13 amino acids. Germline values: CDR1 MNHEY, CDR2 SMNVEV (reference sequence). J gave up 7 bases and V 2 bases, and 5 bases lay outside the gene matches. The CDR3 reads CASSLARTREQYF. The CDR3 nucleotides are TGTGCCAGCAGTTTAGCCCGGACTAGGGAGCAGTACTTC.

This clonotype has at least ten counts. J is TRBJ1-1 and V is TRBV12-3 or TRBV12-4; D may be TRBD1 (6 bases). CDR3 size: 14 residues. Trimming shortened V by 6 bases and J by 5 bases, and 16 bases separated the two germline ends. CDR3 in DNA: TGTGCCAGCAGCCCCGAAACCCAGGGGACTGAAGCTTTCTTT. Protein product: CASSPETQGTEAFF.

This clonotype has more than one count but fewer than ten. The J gene is TRBJ2-5, the V gene TRBV18; D ambiguous. Deletions cut 6 bases from V and 2 bases from J, with 10 bases between. The CDR3 has 13 amino acids. CDR1 is KGHSH and CDR2 is LQKENI in the germline V gene. CDR3 nucleotides: TGTGCCAGCTCCCCGAGGCAGCAAGAGACCCAGTACTTC. It codes for CASSPRQQETQYF.

This chain joins TRBV12-3 or TRBV12-4 and TRBJ1-1, with 7 bases lining up with TRBD1. V lost 5 bases and J lost 6; bases outside the gene matches: 9. This CDR3 has 14 residues. The CDR3 bases are TGTGCCAGCAGTGAAGGACAGGTCCCATCTGAAGCTTTCTTT. This encodes CASSEGQVPSEAFF.

In its sample, this clonotype was seen many times. The J gene is TRBJ2-1, the V gene TRBV9; TRBD2 agrees at 10 bases. CDR1 and CDR2 (germline): SGDLS, YYNGEE. CDR3 length: 17 residues. The junction had 10 bases not matched to a gene; V was cut back by 3 bases and J by 4 bases. CDR3 DNA sequence: TGTGCCAGCAGCGGCGGCCCTAGCGGGAGTAGATACAATGAGCAGTTCTTC. As protein: CASSGGPSGSRYNEQFF.

This clonotype was counted only a few times. The chain recombines TRBV14 with TRBJ1-4; TRBD1 matches at 7 bases. Germline V gene sequence: CDR1 SGHDN, CDR2 FVKESK. The CDR3 sequence is 18 residues long. V was clipped by 1 base and J by 6 bases; unmatched bases: 14. The CDR3 reads CASSQGLTTGYLYEKLFF. CDR3 nucleotide sequence: TGTGCCAGCAGCCAAGGCCTCACGACAGGGTATTTATATGAAAAACTGTTTTTT.

The V gene is TRBV20-1, the J gene TRBJ2-4, with D hard to call. Germline CDR1 is DFQATT and CDR2 is SNEGSKA (reference sequence). This CDR3 is built from 13 residues. V shed 4 bases and J shed 6 bases, with 13 bases lying between them. The chain's CDR3 is CSATYRATNIQYF. CDR3 nucleotides: TGCAGTGCTACTTACCGGGCAACAAACATTCAGTACTTC.

The chain recombines TRBV15 with TRBJ2-1, with TRBD1 matching 12 bases. After removal of 3 bases from V and 8 bases from J, the junction contained 8 bases not matched to a gene. Germline CDR1 LNHNV, CDR2 YYDKDF (reference sequence). This CDR3 region has 16 residues. CDR3 DNA sequence: TGTGCCACCAGCAGGGACGGGACAGGGGGCAAGGATGAGCAGTTCTTC. Its translation: CATSRDGTGGKDEQFF.

There are many counts of this clonotype. The chain carries TRBV3-1 and TRBJ2-7; maybe TRBD2 (5 bases). The CDR3 spans 13 residues. Between the trimmed V and J ends, which lost 1 base and 3 bases, there was a span of 7 bases. CDR1 and CDR2 from the germline V gene are LGHDT and YNNKEL (reference sequence). Written as DNA, the CDR3 is TGTGCCAGCAGCCAAGGAGGGTACTACGAGCAGTACTTC. Its translation is CASSQGGYYEQYF.

V and J are TRBV28 and TRBJ1-4; D is undetermined. Germline V gene data show CDR1 as MDHEN and CDR2 as SYDVKM. The germline V and J ends were trimmed by 6 bases and 3 bases, with 8 bases remaining between them. The CDR3 loop spans 13 amino acids. CDR3 sequence (DNA): TGTGCCAGCAGCAGAGACCCTAATGAAAAACTGTTTTTT. It yields the protein CASSRDPNEKLFF.

In its sample, this clonotype was seen many times. The chain carries TRBV12-3 or TRBV12-4 and TRBJ2-5; the D gene could be TRBD1 or TRBD2 (5 bases each). V was clipped by 3 bases and J by 0 bases, with 11 bases between them. CDR3 length: 15 amino acids. This chain's CDR3 is CASSFEGLYQETQYF. The DNA of the CDR3 is TGTGCCAGCAGTTTCGAGGGGCTGTACCAAGAGACCCAGTACTTC.

In its sample, this clonotype was seen a few times. The chain joins TRBV10-1 to TRBJ1-5; D not certain. Germline CDR1 WNHNN, CDR2 SYGVQD (reference sequence). The germline V and J ends were trimmed by 3 bases and 4 bases, with 13 bases remaining between them. CDR3 length: 15 amino acids. As DNA, the CDR3 is TGCGCCAGCAGTGAAGGAGCGGGCCAGAATCAGCCCCAGCATTTT. This codes for CASSEGAGQNQPQHF.

This clonotype was seen many times. The chain is built from TRBV10-1 and TRBJ2-1; 12 bases are shared with TRBD2. CDR1 WNHNN and CDR2 SYGVQD come from the germline V gene (reference sequence). V gave up 6 bases and J gave up 5 bases; unmatched junction bases: 8. This CDR3 is 16 amino acids long. CDR3 nucleotide sequence: TGCGCCAGCAGGGATAGAACTAGCGGGAGGAACAATGAGCAGTTCTTC. Its translation: CASRDRTSGRNNEQFF.

The table lists this clonotype with many counts. The V and J genes are TRBV5-1 and TRBJ2-3, with TRBD1 as a possible D gene (6 bases). This CDR3 contains 16 residues. Germline assignment: CDR1 SGHRS and CDR2 YFSETQ. V was cut by 4 bases and J by 3 bases, with 18 bases left in between. CDR3 loop: CASSQVNRALTDTQYF. The CDR3 DNA is TGCGCCAGCAGCCAAGTAAACAGGGCCCTAACAGATACGCAGTATTTT.

The chain links TRBV5-1 to TRBJ2-1, with D unresolved. Germline values: CDR1 SGHRS, CDR2 YFSETQ. V was shortened by 3 bases and J by 8 bases, with 21 bases between the two germline ends. The CDR3 has 16 residues. DNA for the CDR3: TGCGCCAGCAGCTCGAACAACGGCCCTCGCGGCGATGAGCAGTTCTTC. Translation gives CASSSNNGPRGDEQFF.

In its sample, this clonotype was seen a few times. The V call is TRBV3-1, the J call TRBJ2-2; D unclear. Germline CDR1 LGHDT, CDR2 YNNKEL (reference sequence). V was shortened by 5 bases and J by 4 bases, with 20 bases between the two germline ends. The CDR3 loop spans 17 amino acids. CDR3 bases: TGTGCCAGCAGCGTAGAAGCACTACTCTCCACCACCGGGGAGCTGTTTTTT. Translated: CASSVEALLSTTGELFF.

This clonotype was counted at least ten times. The gene calls are TRBV6-1 and TRBJ2-1; 10 positions match TRBD2. This CDR3 contains 18 residues. Per the germline V gene, CDR1 is MNHNS and CDR2 is SASEGT. V trimming: 8 bases; J trimming: 7 bases; junction bases outside the gene matches: 20. CDR3 DNA sequence: TGTGCCAGCCGGAGGGGGCGTGCTAGCGGGAGTAATTGGAATGAGCAGTTCTTC. This encodes CASRRGRASGSNWNEQFF.

The table lists this clonotype with a few counts. This chain joins TRBV14 and TRBJ2-7; a possible D gene is TRBD1 (5 bases). V was clipped by 1 base and J by 3 bases, with 13 bases between them. The CDR3 contains 15 residues. From germline, CDR1 is SGHDN and CDR2 FVKESK. CDR3: CASSQVARAVYEQYF. The CDR3, as DNA: TGTGCCAGCAGCCAAGTGGCCAGGGCAGTCTACGAGCAGTACTTC.

There are a few counts of this clonotype. The chain links TRBV12-3 or TRBV12-4 to TRBJ2-5, with D hard to call. Trimming took off 3 bases at V and 2 bases at J, with 10 bases between the two ends. This CDR3 has 14 residues. CDR3 nucleotide sequence: TGTGCCAGCAGTTTGGTAAACTTTCAAGAGACCCAGTACTTC. This encodes CASSLVNFQETQYF.

This clonotype has ten or more counts. J is TRBJ2-1 and V is TRBV7-6; either TRBD1 or TRBD2 may supply D (5 bases each). Trimming removed 1 base from V and 4 bases from J, with 8 bases in between. The germline gives CDR1 SGHVS, CDR2 FNYEAQ. The CDR3 contains 14 residues. The CDR3 nucleotides read TGTGCCAGCAGCTTAGTAGAGGGGTACAATGAGCAGTTCTTC. Translation: CASSLVEGYNEQFF.

This clonotype showed up many times. The J gene is TRBJ1-3, the V gene TRBV19; the D is unclear. V was shortened by 3 bases and J by 0 bases, with 9 bases between the two germline ends. The CDR3 is 15 residues long. The germline CDR1 and CDR2 sequences are LNHDA and SQIVND (reference sequence). The CDR3 region is CASSMDRNSGNTIYF. CDR3 sequence (DNA): TGTGCCAGTAGTATGGACCGCAACTCTGGAAACACCATATATTTT.

This clonotype was counted ten times or more. The CDR3 sequence is CASSLLRGQAAYEQYF. The CDR3 coding sequence is TGCGCCAGCAGCCTACTACGCGGACAGGCGGCCTACGAGCAGTACTTC. The chain couples TRBV5-1 to TRBJ2-7; 7 positions match TRBD1. CDR3 size: 16 residues. With V trimmed by 4 bases and J by 2 bases, 12 bases remained unmatched. Per the germline V gene, CDR1 is SGHRS and CDR2 is YFSETQ.

In this sample, this clonotype turned up a few times. The CDR3 DNA reads TGTGCCAGCAGTGGACCGGGACAGAACCTATACAATGAGCAGTTCTTC. It specifies CASSGPGQNLYNEQFF. The J gene is TRBJ2-1, the V gene TRBV27; TRBD1 matches 7 bases. CDR3 size: 16 residues. The ends lost 5 bases at V and 4 bases at J; junction bases unmatched: 11. The germline CDR1 and CDR2 sequences are MNHEY and SMNVEV (reference sequence).

The chain has TRBV20-1 and TRBJ2-1; D may be TRBD1 (6 bases). The CDR3 has 13 residues. Germline lookup yields CDR1 DFQATT and CDR2 SNEGSKA (reference sequence). V lost 3 bases and J lost 7, with 13 bases in between. The CDR3 sequence is CSASKGESNEQFF. CDR3 sequence (DNA): TGCAGTGCTAGTAAGGGGGAATCTAATGAGCAGTTCTTC.

This clonotype was counted between two and nine times. The rearrangement uses TRBV3-1 and TRBJ2-1; TRBD2 aligns across 7 bases. The length of the CDR3 is 15 residues. Germline V gene lookup returns CDR1 LGHDT and CDR2 YNNKEL (reference sequence). With 1 base clipped from V and 8 bases from J, the junction kept 8 bases outside the gene matches. The CDR3 coding sequence is TGTGCCAGCAGCCAAGGGGGACGGGCGGGGGATGAGCAGTTCTTC. Its protein product is CASSQGGRAGDEQFF.

This clonotype was observed a few times. The chain employs TRBV25-1 and TRBJ2-1, with TRBD2 as a possible D gene (6 bases). There are 16 residues in the CDR3. From germline, CDR1 is MGHDK and CDR2 SYGVNS. With 3 bases removed from V and 5 bases from J, the gap between germline ends came to 17 bases. The CDR3 DNA reads TGTGCCAGCAGTGACCCTGGGCTAGCGATAGACAATGAGCAGTTCTTC. Its translation is CASSDPGLAIDNEQFF.